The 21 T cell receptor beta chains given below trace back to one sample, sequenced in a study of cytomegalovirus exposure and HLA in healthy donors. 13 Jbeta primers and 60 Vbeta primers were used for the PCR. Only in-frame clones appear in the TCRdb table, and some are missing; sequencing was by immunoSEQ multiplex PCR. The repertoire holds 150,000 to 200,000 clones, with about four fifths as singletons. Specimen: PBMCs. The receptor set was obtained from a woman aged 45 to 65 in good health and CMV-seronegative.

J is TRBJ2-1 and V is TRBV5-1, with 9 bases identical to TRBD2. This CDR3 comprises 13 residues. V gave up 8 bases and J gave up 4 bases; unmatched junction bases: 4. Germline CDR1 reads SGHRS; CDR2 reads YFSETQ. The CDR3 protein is CASRLAGYNEQFF. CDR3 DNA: TGCGCCAGTCGTCTAGCGGGGTACAATGAGCAGTTCTTC.

This chain's CDR3 is CASSPVGVYGYTF. The CDR3 DNA reads as TGTGCCAGCTCACCGGTAGGGGTGTACGGCTACACCTTC. The rearrangement links TRBV18 to TRBJ1-2; TRBD1 might be the D (5 bases). V lost 3 bases to trimming and J lost 8 bases, with 13 bases between them. CDR3 size: 13 residues. The germline V gene encodes CDR1 KGHSH and CDR2 LQKENI. The full variable domain, in which reference TRBV18 and TRBJ1-2 provide the parts outside the CDR3, is NAGVMQNPRHLVRRRGQEARLRCSPMKGHSHVYWYRQLPEEGLKFMVYLQKENIIDESGMPKERFSAEFPKEGPSILRIQQVVRGDSAAYFCASSPVGVYGYTFGSGTRLTVV.

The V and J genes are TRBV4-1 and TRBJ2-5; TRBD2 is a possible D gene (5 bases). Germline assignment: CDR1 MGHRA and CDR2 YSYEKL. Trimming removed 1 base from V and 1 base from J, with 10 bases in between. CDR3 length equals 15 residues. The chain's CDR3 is CASSQVLEVQETQYF. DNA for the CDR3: TGCGCCAGCAGCCAAGTACTAGAAGTCCAAGAGACCCAGTACTTC.

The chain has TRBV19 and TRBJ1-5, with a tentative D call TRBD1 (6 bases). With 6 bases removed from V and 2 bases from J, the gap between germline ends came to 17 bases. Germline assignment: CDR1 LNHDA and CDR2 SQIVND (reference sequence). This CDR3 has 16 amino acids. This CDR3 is CASRTVGGAGNQPQHF. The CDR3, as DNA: TGTGCCAGTAGGACGGTAGGGGGGGCGGGCAATCAGCCCCAGCATTTT.

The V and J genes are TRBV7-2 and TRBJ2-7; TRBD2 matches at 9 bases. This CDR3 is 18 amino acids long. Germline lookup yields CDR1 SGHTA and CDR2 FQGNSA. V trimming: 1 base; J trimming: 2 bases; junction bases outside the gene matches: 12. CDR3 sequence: CASSLVGSSGGAPYEQYF. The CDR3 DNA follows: TGTGCCAGCAGCTTAGTGGGTAGTAGCGGGGGTGCGCCCTACGAGCAGTACTTC.

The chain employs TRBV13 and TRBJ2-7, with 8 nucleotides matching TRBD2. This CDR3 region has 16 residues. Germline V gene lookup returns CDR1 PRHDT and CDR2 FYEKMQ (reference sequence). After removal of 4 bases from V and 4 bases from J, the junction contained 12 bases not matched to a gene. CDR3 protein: CASSSAGRGEGYEQYF. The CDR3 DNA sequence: TGTGCCAGCAGCTCCGCCGGGAGGGGTGAAGGGTACGAGCAGTACTTC.

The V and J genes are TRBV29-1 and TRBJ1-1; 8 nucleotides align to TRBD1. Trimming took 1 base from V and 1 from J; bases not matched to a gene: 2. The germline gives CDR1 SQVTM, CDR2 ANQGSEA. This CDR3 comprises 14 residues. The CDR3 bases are TGCAGCGTTGAAGGGGACAGGAGGAACACTGAAGCTTTCTTT. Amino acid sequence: CSVEGDRRNTEAFF. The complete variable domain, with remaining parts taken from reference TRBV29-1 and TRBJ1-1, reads SAVISQKPSRDICQRGTSLTIQCQVDSQVTMMFWYRQQPGQSLTLIATANQGSEATYESGFVIDKFPISRPNLTFSTLTVSNMSPEDSSIYLCSVEGDRRNTEAFFGQGTRLTVV.

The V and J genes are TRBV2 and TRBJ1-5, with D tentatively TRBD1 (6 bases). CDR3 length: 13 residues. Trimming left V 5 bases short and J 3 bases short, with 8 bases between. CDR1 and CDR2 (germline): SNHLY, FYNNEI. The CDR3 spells CASSRQDNQPQHF. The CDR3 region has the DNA TGTGCCAGCAGTAGACAGGACAATCAGCCCCAGCATTTT.

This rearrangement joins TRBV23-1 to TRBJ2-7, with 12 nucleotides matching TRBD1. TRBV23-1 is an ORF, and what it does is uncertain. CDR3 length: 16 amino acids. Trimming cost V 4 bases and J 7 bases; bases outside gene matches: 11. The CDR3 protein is CASSRPGTGGSREQYF. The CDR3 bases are TGCGCCAGCAGTCGCCCAGGGACAGGGGGCTCGAGAGAGCAGTACTTC.

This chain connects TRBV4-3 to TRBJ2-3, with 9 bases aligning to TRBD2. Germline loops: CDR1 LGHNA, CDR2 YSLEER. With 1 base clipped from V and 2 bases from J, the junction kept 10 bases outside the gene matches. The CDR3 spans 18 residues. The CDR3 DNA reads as TGCGCCAGCAGCCAAGCCCCCCCCCTAGCGGGGTACACAGATACGCAGTATTTT. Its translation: CASSQAPPLAGYTDTQYF.

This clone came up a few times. The CDR3 sequence: CASKGVSYEQYF. The DNA for the CDR3 is TGCGCCAGCAAAGGGGTCTCCTACGAGCAGTACTTC. V usage is TRBV5-1 and J usage is TRBJ2-7; D might be TRBD1 (5 bases). Deletions cut 6 bases from V and 0 bases from J, with 7 bases between. This CDR3 contains 12 residues. CDR1 SGHRS and CDR2 YFSETQ come from the germline V gene.

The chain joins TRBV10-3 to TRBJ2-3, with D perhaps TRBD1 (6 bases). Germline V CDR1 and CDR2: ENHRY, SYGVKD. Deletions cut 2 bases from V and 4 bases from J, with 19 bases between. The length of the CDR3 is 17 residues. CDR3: CAISEPEAGVPADTQYF. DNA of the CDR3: TGTGCCATCAGTGAGCCCGAGGCAGGGGTCCCGGCAGATACGCAGTATTTT.

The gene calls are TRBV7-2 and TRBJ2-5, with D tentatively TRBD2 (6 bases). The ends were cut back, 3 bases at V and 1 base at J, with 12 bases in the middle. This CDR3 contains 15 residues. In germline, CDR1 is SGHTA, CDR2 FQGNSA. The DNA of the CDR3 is TGTGCCAGCAGCTTTCGCCTAGCGAGCCAAGAGACCCAGTACTTC. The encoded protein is CASSFRLASQETQYF.

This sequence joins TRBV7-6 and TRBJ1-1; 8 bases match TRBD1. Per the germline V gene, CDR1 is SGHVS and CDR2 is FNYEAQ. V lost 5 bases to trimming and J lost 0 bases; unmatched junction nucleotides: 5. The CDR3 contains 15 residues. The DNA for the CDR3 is TGTGCCAGCAGCACCCAACAGGGGGTGAACACTGAAGCTTTCTTT. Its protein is CASSTQQGVNTEAFF.

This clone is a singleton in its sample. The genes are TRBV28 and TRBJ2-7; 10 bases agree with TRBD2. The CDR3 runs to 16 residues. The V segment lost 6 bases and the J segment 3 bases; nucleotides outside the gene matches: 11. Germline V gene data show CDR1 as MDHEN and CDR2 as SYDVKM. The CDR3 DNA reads TGTGCCAGCAGACAAGCCGGGACTAGCGCCTACTACGAGCAGTACTTC. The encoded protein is CASRQAGTSAYYEQYF. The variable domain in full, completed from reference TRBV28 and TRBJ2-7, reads DVKVTQSSRYLVKRTGEKVFLECVQDMDHENMFWYRQDPGLGLRLIYFSYDVKMKEKGDIPEGYSVSREKKERFSLILESASTNQTSMYLCASRQAGTSAYYEQYFGPGTRLTVT.

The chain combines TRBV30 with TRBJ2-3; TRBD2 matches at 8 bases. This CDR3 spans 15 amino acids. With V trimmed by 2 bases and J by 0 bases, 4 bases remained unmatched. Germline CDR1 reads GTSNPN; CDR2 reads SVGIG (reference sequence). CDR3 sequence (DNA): TGTGCCTGGAGTACCGCTAGCGGGAGCACAGATACGCAGTATTTT. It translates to CAWSTASGSTDTQYF. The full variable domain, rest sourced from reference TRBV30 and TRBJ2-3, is SQTIHQWPATLVQPVGSPLSLECTVEGTSNPNLYWYRQAAGRGLQLLFYSVGIGQISSEVPQNLSASRPQDRQFILSSKKLLLSDSGFYLCAWSTASGSTDTQYFGPGTRLTVL.

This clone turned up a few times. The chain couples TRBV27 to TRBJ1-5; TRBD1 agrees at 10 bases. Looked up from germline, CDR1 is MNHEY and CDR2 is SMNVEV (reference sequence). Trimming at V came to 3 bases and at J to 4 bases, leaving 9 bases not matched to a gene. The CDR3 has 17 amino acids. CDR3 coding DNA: TGTGCCAGCAGTTTTAGGGTTCGGACAGGGGGTAATCAGCCCCAGCATTTT. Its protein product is CASSFRVRTGGNQPQHF.

This CDR3 reads CATSRVSGYEQYF. The CDR3 DNA follows: TGTGCCACCAGCAGAGTATCCGGCTACGAGCAGTACTTC. The V and J genes are TRBV15 and TRBJ2-7; no reliable D call. This CDR3 has 13 residues. CDR1 LNHNV and CDR2 YYDKDF come from the germline V gene (reference sequence). V lost 1 base, J lost 3 bases, and 7 bases lay in between.

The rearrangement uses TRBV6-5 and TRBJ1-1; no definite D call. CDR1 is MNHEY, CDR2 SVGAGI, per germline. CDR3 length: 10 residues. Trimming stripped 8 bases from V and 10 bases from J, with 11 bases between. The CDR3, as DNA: TGTGCCAGCGGGCGGGATAGAGCTTTCTTT. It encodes CASGRDRAFF.

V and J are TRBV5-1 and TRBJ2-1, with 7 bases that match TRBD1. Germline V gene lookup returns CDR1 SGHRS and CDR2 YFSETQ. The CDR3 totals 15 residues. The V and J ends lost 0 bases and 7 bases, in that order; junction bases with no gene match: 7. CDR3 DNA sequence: TGCGCCAGCAGCTTGGAGGGCCTGACAGGGAATGAGCAGTTCTTC. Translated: CASSLEGLTGNEQFF.

CDR3 protein: CASSLAGGLAGRGSYNEQFF. CDR3 DNA: TGCGCCAGCAGCTTGGCCGGAGGGCTAGCGGGTCGGGGCTCCTACAATGAGCAGTTCTTC. V is TRBV5-1 and J is TRBJ2-1; 8 bases match TRBD2. The V segment lost 0 bases and the J segment 0 bases; nucleotides outside the gene matches: 14. The CDR3 spans 20 residues. Germline V CDR1 and CDR2: SGHRS, YFSETQ. Full variable domain (rest looked up from reference TRBV5-1 and TRBJ2-1): KAGVTQTPRYLIKTRGQQVTLSCSPISGHRSVSWYQQTPGQGLQFLFEYFSETQRNKGNFPGRFSGRQFSNSRSEMNVSTLELGDSALYLCASSLAGGLAGRGSYNEQFFGPGTRLTVL.